Described below is a single TCR beta chain sequence and its context. Its target is not known. This CDR3 spans 12 amino acids. Germline values: CDR1 MDHEN, CDR2 SYDVKM. V lost 8 bases to trimming and J lost 8 bases, with 15 bases between them. Ipilimumab-mediated CTLA-4 blockade plus focal radiation was given to patients having chemo-refractory metastatic non-small-cell lung cancer. Method: immunoSEQ multiplex PCR; TCRdb's copy keeps in-frame clones and lacks some. The sample lists tens of thousands of clones, approximately 86% seen once, with approximately 15% in the top ten. The data were obtained in a study of radiotherapy plus CTLA-4 blockade in lung cancer. Findings and caveats of the study: Radiotherapy with ipilimumab was followed by blood expansion of tumor-derived clones.

This chain joins TRBV28 and TRBJ1-2, with D uncertain. Sequencing was performed on peripheral blood, taken from a patient treated with radiotherapy plus ipilimumab. The clonotype originates from a human donor with non-small cell lung cancer that progressed on radiotherapy plus ipilimumab. As DNA, the CDR3 is TGTGCCAGCGAATGGGCCTCTGGGGGCTACACCTTC. This gives the protein CASEWASGGYTF.